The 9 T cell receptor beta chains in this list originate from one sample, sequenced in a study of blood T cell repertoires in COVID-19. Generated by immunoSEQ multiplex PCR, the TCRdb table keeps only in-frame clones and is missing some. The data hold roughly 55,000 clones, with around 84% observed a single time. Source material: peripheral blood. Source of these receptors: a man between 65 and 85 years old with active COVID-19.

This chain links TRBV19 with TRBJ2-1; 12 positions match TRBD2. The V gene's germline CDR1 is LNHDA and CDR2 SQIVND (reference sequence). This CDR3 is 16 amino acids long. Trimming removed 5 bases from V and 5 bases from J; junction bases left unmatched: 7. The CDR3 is CASSQTLAGGNNEQFF. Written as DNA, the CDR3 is TGTGCCAGTAGTCAAACACTAGCGGGGGGCAACAATGAGCAGTTCTTC.

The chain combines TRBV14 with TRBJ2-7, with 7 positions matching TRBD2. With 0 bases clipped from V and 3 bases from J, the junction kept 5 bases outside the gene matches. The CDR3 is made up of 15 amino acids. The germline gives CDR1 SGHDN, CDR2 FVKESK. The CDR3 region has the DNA TGTGCCAGCAGCCAAGACTTGGGGGGGATCTACGAGCAGTACTTC. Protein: CASSQDLGGIYEQYF.

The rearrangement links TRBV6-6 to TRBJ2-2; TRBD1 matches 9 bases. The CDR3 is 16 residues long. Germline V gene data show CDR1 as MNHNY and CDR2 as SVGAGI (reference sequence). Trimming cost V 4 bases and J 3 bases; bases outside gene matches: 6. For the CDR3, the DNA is TGTGCCAGCAGTTCGACGGGACAGGGATACACCGGGGAGCTGTTTTTT. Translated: CASSSTGQGYTGELFF.

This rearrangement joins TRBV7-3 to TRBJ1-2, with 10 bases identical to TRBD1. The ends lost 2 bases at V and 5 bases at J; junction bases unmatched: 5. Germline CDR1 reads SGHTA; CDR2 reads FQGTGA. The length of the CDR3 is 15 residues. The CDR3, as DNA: TGTGCCAGCAGCTTAGCCCCGGGACAGGGGTATGGCTACACCTTC. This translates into CASSLAPGQGYGYTF. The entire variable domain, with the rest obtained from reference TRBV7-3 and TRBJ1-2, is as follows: GAGVSQTPSNKVTEKGKYVELRCDPISGHTALYWYRQSLGQGPEFLIYFQGTGAADDSGLPNDRFFAVRPEGSVSTLKIQRTERGDSAVYLCASSLAPGQGYGYTFGSGTRLTVV.

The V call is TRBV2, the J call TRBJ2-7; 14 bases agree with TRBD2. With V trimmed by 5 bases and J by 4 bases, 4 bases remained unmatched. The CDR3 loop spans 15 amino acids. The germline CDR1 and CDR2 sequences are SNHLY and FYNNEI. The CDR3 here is CASSRTSGGPYEQYF. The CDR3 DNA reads TGTGCCAGCAGTCGGACTAGCGGGGGGCCGTACGAGCAGTACTTC.

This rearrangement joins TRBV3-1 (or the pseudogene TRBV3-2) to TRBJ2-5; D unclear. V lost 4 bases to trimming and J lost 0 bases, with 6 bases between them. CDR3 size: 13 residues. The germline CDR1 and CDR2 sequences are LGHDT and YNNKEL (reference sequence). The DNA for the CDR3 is TGTGCCAGCAGCCCGAGCAACCAAGAGACCCAGTACTTC. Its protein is CASSPSNQETQYF.

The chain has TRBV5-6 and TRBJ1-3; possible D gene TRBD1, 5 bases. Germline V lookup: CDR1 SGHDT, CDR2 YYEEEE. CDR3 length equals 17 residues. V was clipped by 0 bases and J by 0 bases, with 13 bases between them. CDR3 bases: TGTGCCAGCAGCTTGGTCGGGGGTACCATCTCTGGAAACACCATATATTTT. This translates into CASSLVGGTISGNTIYF.

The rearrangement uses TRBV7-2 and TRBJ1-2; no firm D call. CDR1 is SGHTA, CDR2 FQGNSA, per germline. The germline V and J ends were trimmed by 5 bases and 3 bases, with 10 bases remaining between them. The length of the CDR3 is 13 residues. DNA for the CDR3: TGTGCCAGCAGCGCTGGGCAACACTATGGCTACACCTTC. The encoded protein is CASSAGQHYGYTF.

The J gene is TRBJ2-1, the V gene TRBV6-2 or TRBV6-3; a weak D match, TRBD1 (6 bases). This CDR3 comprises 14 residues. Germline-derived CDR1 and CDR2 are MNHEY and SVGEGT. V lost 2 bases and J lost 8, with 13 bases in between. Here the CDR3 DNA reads TGTGCCAGCAGTTACGGGGCAGGGGCTGATGAGCAGTTCTTC. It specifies CASSYGAGADEQFF.